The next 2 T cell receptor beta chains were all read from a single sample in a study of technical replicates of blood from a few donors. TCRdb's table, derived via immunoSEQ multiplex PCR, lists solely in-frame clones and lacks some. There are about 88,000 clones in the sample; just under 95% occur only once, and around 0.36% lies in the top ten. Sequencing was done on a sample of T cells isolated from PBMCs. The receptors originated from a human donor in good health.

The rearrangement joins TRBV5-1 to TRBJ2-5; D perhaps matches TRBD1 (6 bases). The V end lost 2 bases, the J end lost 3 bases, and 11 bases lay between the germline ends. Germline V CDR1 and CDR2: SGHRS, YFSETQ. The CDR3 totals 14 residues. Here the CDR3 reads CASSLTGLKETQYF. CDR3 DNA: TGCGCCAGCAGCTTAACAGGGCTAAAAGAGACCCAGTACTTC. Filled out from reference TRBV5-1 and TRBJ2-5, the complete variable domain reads KAGVTQTPRYLIKTRGQQVTLSCSPISGHRSVSWYQQTPGQGLQFLFEYFSETQRNKGNFPGRFSGRQFSNSRSEMNVSTLELGDSALYLCASSLTGLKETQYFGPGTRLLVL.

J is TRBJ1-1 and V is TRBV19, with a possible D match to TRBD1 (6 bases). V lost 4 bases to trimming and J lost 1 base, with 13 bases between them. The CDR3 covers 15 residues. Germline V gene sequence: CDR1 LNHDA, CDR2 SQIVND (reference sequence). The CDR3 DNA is TGTGCCAGTAGTACCCTGGGGGCCTCGAACACTGAAGCTTTCTTT. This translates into CASSTLGASNTEAFF. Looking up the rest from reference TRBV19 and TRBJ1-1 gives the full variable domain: DGGITQSPKYLFRKEGQNVTLSCEQNLNHDAMYWYRQDPGQGLRLIYYSQIVNDFQKGDIAEGYSVSREKKESFPLTVTSAQKNPTAFYLCASSTLGASNTEAFFGQGTRLTVV.